This T cell receptor (beta chain) is drawn from a study of CD4 T cells in relation to SARS-CoV-2 and coronaviruses. The overall study: ViraFEST: roughly ten-day antigen culture of PBMCs, then TCR beta CDR3 sequencing.

Measured with immunoSEQ multiplex PCR; TCRdb has only the in-frame clones, and not every one. Of 20,000 to 30,000 clones listed, roughly four fifths are singletons. Concerning this clone itself: The antigen is unknown.

Study conclusions and caveats: The cross-reactivity analysis covered only spike protein, not other viral proteins.

CDR3 length equals 14 residues. Germline CDR1 is SNHLY and CDR2 is FYNNEI. V was clipped by 4 bases and J by 4 bases, with 13 bases between them. The unexposed donors gave CD4+ T cells in about 2011-2019, prior to COVID-19. CD4+ T cells were isolated from the cells after around eleven days of culture. Testing used SARS-CoV-2 S/N and four cold-coronavirus spikes on unexposed-donor CD4+ T cells, cells permitting. PBMCs were plated at around 2.1 million per well in IL-2-containing medium. The receptor was isolated from a human donor in good health. The chain carries TRBV2 and TRBJ1-1; no firm D call. Sequenced: CD4+ T cells from PBMCs, cultured in vitro. The CDR3: CASSASSRTTEAFF. As DNA, the CDR3 is TGTGCCAGCAGTGCCTCGTCGAGGACCACTGAAGCTTTCTTT.